The clone carrying this TCR beta chain turned up a few times. Its antigen is as yet unknown. Mismatch with germline at one junction end may stem from a read error. The sample is drawn from a study of blood T cells in healthy people across ages. Overall study results and limits: Long-lived and aged donors differed, with more naive CD4+ cells and higher diversity in the long-lived.

Caucasian, healthy and from Russia, the donors were aged between 6 and 90. Together with a sample-barcoded 5' primer, a J-beta primer mix was included in a second PCR lasting about 7 to 12 cycles. Every cDNA molecule bore a tag from a template-switch adaptor containing 12 random nucleotides. Each CDR3 protein is one row after TCRdb ran MiXCR on the 5' RACE reads. The repertoire consists of 650,000 to 950,000 distinct CDR3 sequences, with under 55% occurring once and the leading ten covering 15% to 25%. CDR3 size: 15 residues. CDR1 and CDR2 (germline): SGHAT, FQDESV (reference sequence). The chain combines TRBV11-1 with TRBJ2-7, with a weak D call TRBD1 (5 bases). This receptor was taken from a man in his sixties in good health. The sample was blood. CDR3 residues: CAISPGLDSSYEQYF. The DNA for the CDR3 is TGTGCCATCAGCCCTGGCCTCGACAGCTCCTACGAGCAGTACTTC. Full variable domain (outside the CDR3, taken from reference TRBV11-1 and TRBJ2-7): EAEVAQSPRYKITEKSQAVAFWCDPISGHATLYWYRQILGQGPELLVQFQDESVVDDSQLPKDRFSAERLKGVDSTLKIQPAELGDSAMYLCAISPGLDSSYEQYFGPGTRLTVT.